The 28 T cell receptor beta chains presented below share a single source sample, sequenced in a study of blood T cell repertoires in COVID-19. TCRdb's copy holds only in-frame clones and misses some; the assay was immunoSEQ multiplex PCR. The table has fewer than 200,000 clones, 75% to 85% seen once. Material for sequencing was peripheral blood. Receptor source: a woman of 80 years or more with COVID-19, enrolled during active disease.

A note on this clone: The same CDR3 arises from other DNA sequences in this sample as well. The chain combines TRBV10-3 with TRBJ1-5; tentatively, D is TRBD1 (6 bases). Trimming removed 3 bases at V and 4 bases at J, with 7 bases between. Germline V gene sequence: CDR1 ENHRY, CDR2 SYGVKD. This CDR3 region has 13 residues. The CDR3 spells CAISDRGNQPQHF. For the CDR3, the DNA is TGTGCCATCAGTGACAGGGGTAATCAGCCCCAGCATTTT.

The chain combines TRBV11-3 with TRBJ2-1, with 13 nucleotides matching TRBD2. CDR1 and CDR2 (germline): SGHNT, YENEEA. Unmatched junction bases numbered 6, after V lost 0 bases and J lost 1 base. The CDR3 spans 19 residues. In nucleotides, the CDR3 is TGTGCCAGCAGCTTAGAACTAGCGGGGGGGCTACTATCCTACAATGAGCAGTTCTTC. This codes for CASSLELAGGLLSYNEQFF.

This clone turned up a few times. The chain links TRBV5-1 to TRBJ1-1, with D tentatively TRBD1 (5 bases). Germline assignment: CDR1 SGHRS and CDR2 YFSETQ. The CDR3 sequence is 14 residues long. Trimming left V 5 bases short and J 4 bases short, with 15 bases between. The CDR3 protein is CASSRTDGGTEAFF. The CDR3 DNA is TGCGCCAGCAGTCGTACAGACGGGGGCACTGAAGCTTTCTTT.

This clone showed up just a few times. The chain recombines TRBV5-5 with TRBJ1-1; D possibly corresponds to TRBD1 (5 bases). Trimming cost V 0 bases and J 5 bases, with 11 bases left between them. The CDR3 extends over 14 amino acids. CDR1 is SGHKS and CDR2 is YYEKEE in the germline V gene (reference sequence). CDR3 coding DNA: TGTGCCAGCAGCTTGGCCAGGGAATTTACTGAAGCTTTCTTT. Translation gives CASSLAREFTEAFF. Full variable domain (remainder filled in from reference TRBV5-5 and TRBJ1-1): DAGVTQSPTHLIKTRGQQVTLRCSPISGHKSVSWYQQVLGQGPQFIFQYYEKEERGRGNFPDRFSARQFPNYSSELNVNALLLGDSALYLCASSLAREFTEAFFGQGTRLTVV.

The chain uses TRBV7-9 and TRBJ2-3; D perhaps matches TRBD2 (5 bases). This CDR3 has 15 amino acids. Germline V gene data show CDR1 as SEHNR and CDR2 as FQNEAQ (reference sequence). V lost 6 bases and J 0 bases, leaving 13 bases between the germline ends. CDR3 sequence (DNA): TGTGCCAGCAGAGAGGGCCCAACTAGCACAGATACGCAGTATTTT. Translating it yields CASREGPTSTDTQYF.

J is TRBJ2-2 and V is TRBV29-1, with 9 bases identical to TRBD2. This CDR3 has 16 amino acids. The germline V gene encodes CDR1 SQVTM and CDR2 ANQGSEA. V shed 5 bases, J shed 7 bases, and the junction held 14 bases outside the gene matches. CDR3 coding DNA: TGCAGCGTTCCGGCGGGTTTTAGCGGGAGTCACGGGGAGCTGTTTTTT. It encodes CSVPAGFSGSHGELFF.

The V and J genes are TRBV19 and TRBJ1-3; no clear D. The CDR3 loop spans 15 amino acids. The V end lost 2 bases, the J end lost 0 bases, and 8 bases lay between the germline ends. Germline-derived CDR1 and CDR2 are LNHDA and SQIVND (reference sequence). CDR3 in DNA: TGTGCCAGTAGTATACGGAGGGTCTCTGGAAACACCATATATTTT. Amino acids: CASSIRRVSGNTIYF.

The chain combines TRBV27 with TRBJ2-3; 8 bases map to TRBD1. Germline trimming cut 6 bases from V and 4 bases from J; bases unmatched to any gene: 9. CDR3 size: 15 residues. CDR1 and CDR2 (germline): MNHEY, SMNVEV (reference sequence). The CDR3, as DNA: TGTGCCAGCAGCCCATACAGGGGGGCGGCAGATACGCAGTATTTT. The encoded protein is CASSPYRGAADTQYF.

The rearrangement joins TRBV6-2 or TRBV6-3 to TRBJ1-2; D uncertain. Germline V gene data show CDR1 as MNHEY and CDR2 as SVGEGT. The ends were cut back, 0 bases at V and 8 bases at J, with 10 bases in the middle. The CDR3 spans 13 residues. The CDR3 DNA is TGTGCCAGCAGTTACTCGACGGGGTTGGGCTACACCTTC. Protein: CASSYSTGLGYTF.

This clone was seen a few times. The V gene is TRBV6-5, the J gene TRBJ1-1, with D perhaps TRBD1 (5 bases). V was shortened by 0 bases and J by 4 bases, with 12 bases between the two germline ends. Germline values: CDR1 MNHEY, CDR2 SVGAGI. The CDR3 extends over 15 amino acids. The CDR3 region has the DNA TGTGCCAGCAGTTACTCCGCCGTCGGGGGCACTGAAGCTTTCTTT. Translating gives CASSYSAVGGTEAFF.

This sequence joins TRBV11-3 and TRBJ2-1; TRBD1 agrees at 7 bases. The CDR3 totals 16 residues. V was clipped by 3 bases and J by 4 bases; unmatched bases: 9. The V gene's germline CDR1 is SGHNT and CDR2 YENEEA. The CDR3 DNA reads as TGTGCCAGCAGCTTCCGACAGGGCTCGGGATACAATGAGCAGTTCTTC. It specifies CASSFRQGSGYNEQFF.

CDR3 nucleotide sequence: TGTGCCAGCAGCGTCCAGGGGCACTCTGGGGCCAACGTCCTGACTTTC. Protein: CASSVQGHSGANVLTF. The rearrangement joins TRBV6-2 or TRBV6-3 to TRBJ2-6, with D perhaps TRBD1 (6 bases). The germline CDR1 and CDR2 sequences are MNHEY and SVGEGT. CDR3 length equals 16 residues. The V and J ends lost 6 bases and 0 bases respectively, with 12 bases between them.

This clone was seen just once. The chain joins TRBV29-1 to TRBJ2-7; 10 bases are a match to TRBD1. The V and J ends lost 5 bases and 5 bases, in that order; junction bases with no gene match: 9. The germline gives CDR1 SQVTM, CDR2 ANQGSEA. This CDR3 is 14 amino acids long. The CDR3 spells CSVSKSGQGDEQYF. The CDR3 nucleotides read TGCAGCGTTTCAAAAAGCGGACAGGGGGACGAGCAGTACTTC.

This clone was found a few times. CDR3 region: CASARGEQFF. CDR3 nucleotide sequence: TGTGCCAGCGCCAGGGGGGAGCAGTTCTTC. V is TRBV28 and J is TRBJ2-1, with TRBD1 identical over 7 bases. CDR1 and CDR2 (germline): MDHEN, SYDVKM. The V segment lost 8 bases and the J segment 10 bases; nucleotides outside the gene matches: 2. The CDR3 sequence is 10 residues long.

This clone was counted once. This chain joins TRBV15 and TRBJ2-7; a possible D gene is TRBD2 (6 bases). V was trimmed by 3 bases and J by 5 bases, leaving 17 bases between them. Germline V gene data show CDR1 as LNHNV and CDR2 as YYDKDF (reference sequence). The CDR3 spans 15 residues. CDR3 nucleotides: TGTGCCACCAGCAGCCCCCCCGATGGGAGGAACGAGCAGTACTTC. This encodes CATSSPPDGRNEQYF.

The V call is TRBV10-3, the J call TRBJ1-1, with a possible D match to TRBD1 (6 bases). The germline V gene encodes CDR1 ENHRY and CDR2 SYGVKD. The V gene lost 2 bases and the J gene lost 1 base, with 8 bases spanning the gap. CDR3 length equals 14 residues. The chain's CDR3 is CAISEQGRNTEAFF. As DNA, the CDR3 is TGTGCCATCAGTGAGCAGGGGAGGAACACTGAAGCTTTCTTT.

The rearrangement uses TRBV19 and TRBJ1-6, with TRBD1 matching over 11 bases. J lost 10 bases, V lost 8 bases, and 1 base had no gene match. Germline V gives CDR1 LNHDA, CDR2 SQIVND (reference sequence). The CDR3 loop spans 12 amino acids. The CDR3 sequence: CASGTGGSPLHF. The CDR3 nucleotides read TGTGCCAGTGGGACAGGGGGATCACCCCTCCACTTT.

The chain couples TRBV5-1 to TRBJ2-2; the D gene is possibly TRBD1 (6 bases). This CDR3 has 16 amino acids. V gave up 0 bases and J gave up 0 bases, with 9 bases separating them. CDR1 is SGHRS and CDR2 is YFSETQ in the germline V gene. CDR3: CASSLAGTTNTGELFF. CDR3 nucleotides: TGCGCCAGCAGCTTGGCCGGGACAACGAACACCGGGGAGCTGTTTTTT.

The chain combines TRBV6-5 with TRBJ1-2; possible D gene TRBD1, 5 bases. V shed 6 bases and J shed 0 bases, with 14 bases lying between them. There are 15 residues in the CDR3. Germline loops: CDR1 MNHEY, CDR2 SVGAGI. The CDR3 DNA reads TGTGCCAGCAGGAAGACAGTCGACACTAACTATGGCTACACCTTC. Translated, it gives CASRKTVDTNYGYTF.

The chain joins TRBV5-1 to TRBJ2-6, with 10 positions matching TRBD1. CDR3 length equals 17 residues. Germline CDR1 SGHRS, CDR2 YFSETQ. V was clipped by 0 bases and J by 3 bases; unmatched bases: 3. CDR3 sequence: CASSLGQGAFGANVLTF. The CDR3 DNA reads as TGCGCCAGCAGCTTGGGACAGGGGGCGTTTGGGGCCAACGTCCTGACTTTC.

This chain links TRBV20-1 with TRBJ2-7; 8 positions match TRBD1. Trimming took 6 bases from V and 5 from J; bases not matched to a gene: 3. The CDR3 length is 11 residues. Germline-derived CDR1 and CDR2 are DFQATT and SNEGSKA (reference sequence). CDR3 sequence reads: CSARTGHEQYF. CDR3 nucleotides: TGCAGTGCCAGGACAGGGCACGAGCAGTACTTC.

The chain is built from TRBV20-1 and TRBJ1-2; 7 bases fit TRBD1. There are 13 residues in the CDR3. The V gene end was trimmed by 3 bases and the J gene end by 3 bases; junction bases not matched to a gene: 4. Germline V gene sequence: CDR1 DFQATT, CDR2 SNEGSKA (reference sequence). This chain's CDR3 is CSASRQGDYGYTF. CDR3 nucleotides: TGCAGTGCTAGTAGACAGGGAGACTATGGCTACACCTTC.

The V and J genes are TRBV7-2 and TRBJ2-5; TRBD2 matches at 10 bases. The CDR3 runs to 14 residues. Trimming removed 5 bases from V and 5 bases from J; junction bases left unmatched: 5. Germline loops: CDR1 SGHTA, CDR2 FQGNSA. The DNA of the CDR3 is TGTGCCAGCAGCGACCGAGCGGGGGGGGAGACCCAGTACTTC. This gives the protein CASSDRAGGETQYF.

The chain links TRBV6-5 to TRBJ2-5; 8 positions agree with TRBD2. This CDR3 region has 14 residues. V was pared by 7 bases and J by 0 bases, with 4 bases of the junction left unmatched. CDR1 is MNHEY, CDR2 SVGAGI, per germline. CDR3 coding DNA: TGTGCCAGCAATCGACTAGCGAACCAAGAGACCCAGTACTTC. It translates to CASNRLANQETQYF.

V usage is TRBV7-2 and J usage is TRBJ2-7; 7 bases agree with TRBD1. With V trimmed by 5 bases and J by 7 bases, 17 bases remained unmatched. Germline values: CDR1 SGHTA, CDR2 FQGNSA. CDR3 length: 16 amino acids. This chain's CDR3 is CASSAGTALGVLEQYF. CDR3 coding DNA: TGTGCCAGCAGCGCCGGGACAGCCTTGGGTGTTTTGGAGCAGTACTTC. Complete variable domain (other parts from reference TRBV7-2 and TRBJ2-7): GAGVSQSPSNKVTEKGKDVELRCDPISGHTALYWYRQSLGQGLEFLIYFQGNSAPDKSGLPSDRFSAERTGGSVSTLTIQRTQQEDSAVYLCASSAGTALGVLEQYFGPGTRLTVT.

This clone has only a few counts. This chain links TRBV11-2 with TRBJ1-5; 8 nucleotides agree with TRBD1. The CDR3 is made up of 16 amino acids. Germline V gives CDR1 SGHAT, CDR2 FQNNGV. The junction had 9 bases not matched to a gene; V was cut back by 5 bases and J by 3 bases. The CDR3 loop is CASSRFADRVNQPQHF. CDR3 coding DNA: TGTGCCAGCAGCCGATTCGCGGACAGGGTCAATCAGCCCCAGCATTTT.

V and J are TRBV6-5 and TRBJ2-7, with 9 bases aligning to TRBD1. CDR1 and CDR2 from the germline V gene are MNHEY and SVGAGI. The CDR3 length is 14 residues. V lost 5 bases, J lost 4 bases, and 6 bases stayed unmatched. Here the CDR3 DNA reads TGTGCCAGCAGTCCCCGGACAGGGGTATACGAGCAGTACTTC. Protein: CASSPRTGVYEQYF.

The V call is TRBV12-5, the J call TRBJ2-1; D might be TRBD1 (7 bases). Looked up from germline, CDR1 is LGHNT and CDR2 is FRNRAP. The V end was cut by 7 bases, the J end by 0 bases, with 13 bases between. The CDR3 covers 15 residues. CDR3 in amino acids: CASVSGGSSYNEQFF. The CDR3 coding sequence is TGTGCTAGTGTCTCAGGGGGGAGCTCCTACAATGAGCAGTTCTTC.